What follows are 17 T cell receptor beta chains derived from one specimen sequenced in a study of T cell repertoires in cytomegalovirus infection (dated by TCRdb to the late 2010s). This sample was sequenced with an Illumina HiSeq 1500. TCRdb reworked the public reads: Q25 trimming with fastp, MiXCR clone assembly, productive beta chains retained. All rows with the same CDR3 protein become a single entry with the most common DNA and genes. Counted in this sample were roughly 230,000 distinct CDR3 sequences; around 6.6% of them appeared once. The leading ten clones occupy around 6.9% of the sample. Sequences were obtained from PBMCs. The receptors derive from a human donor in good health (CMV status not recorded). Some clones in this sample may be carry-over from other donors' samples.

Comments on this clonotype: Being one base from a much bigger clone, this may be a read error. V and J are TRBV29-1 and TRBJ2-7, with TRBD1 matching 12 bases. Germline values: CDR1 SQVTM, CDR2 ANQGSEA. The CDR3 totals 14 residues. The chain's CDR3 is CSVPGQGAPYELYF. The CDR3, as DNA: TGCAGCGTCCCGGGACAGGGGGCTCCCTACGAGCTGTACTTC.

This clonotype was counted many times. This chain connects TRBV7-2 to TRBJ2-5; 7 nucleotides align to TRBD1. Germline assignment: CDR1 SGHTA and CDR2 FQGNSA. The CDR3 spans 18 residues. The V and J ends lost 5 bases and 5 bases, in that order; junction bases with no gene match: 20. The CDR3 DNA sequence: TGTGCCAGCAGCACCACTCGGGACAGAATTTTGCCGGGGGAGACCCAGTACTTC. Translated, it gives CASSTTRDRILPGETQYF.

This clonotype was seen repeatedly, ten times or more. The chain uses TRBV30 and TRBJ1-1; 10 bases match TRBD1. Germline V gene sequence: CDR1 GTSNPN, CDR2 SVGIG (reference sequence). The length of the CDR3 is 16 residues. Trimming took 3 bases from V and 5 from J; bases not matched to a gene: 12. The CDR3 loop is CAWSGARDRGGTEAFF. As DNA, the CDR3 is TGTGCCTGGAGCGGGGCGCGGGACAGGGGAGGTACTGAAGCTTTCTTT.

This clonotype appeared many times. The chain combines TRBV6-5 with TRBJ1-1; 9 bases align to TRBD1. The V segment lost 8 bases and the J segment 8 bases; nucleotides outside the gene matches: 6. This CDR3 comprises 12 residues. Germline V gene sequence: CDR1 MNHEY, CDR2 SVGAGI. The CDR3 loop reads CASRRTGEEAFF. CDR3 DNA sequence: TGTGCCAGCCGCCGGACAGGGGAGGAAGCTTTCTTT.

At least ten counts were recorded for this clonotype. The CDR3 sequence is CASGLTGPRSSGYTF. The CDR3 nucleotides are TGTGCTAGTGGTTTGACAGGGCCCAGGTCGTCGGGCTACACCTTC. The chain employs TRBV12-5 and TRBJ1-2; D perhaps matches TRBD1 (6 bases). CDR1 is LGHNT and CDR2 is FRNRAP in the germline V gene. This CDR3 region has 15 residues. Trimming left V 2 bases short and J 8 bases short, with 18 bases between. Complete variable domain (other parts from reference TRBV12-5 and TRBJ1-2): DARVTQTPRHKVTEMGQEVTMRCQPILGHNTVFWYRQTMMQGLELLAYFRNRAPLDDSGMPKDRFSAEMPDATLATLKIQPSEPRDSAVYFCASGLTGPRSSGYTFGSGTRLTVV.

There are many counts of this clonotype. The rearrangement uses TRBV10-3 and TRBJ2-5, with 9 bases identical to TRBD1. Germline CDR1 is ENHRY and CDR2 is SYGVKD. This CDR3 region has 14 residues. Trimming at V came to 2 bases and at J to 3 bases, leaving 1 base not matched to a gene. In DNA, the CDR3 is TGTGCCATCAGTGAGCGGGACAGGGAAGAGACCCAGTACTTC. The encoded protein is CAISERDREETQYF.

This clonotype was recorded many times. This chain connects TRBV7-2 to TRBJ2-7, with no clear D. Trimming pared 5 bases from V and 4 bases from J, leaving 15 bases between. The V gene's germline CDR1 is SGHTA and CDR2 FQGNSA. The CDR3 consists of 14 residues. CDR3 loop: CASSAAYHSYEQYF. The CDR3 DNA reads TGTGCCAGCAGCGCAGCTTACCACAGTTACGAGCAGTACTTC.

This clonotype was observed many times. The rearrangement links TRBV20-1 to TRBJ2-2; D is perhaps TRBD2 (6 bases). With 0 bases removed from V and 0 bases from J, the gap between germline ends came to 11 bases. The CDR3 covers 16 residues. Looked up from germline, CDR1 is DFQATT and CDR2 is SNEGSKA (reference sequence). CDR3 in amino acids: CSARDWGGSNTGELFF. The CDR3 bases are TGCAGTGCTAGAGATTGGGGAGGTTCGAACACCGGGGAGCTGTTTTTT.

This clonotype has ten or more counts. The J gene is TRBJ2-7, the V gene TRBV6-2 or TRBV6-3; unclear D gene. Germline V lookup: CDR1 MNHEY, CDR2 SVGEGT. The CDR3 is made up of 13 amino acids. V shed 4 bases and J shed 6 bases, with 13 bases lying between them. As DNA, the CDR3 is TGTGCCAGCAGTTTGGGCAAGCAATCCGAGCAGTACTTC. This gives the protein CASSLGKQSEQYF.

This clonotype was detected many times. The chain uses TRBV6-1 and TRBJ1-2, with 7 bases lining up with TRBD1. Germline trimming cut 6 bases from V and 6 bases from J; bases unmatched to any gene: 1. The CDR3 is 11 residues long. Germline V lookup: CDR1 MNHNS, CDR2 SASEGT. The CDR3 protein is CASRGTDGYTF. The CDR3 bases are TGTGCCAGCAGGGGGACAGATGGCTACACCTTC.

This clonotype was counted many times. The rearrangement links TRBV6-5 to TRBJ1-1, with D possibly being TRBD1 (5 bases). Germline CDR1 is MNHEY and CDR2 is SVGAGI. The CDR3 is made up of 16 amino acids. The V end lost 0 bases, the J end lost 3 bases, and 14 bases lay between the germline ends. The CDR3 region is CASSYSMTRGDTEAFF. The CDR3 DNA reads TGTGCCAGCAGTTACTCGATGACGAGAGGGGACACTGAAGCTTTCTTT.

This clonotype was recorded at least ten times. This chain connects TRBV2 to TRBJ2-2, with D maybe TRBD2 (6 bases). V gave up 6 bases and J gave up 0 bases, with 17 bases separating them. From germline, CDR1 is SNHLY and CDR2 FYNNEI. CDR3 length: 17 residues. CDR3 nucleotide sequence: TGTGCCAGCAGGGATACGACGGGACTCCCGAACACCGGGGAGCTGTTTTTT. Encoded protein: CASRDTTGLPNTGELFF.

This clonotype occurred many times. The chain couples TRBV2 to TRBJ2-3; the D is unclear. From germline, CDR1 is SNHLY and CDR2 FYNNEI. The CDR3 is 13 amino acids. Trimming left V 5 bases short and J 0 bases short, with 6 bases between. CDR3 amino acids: CASSKESTDTQYF. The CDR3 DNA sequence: TGTGCCAGCAGTAAAGAGAGCACAGATACGCAGTATTTT.

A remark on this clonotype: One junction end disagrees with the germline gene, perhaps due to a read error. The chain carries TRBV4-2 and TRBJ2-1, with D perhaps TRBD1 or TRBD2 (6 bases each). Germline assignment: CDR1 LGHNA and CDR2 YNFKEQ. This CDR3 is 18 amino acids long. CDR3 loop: CTSSQGWSGGPIHNEQFF. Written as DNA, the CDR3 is TGTACCAGCAGCCAAGGGTGGAGTGGGGGGCCAATCCACAATGAGCAGTTCTTC.

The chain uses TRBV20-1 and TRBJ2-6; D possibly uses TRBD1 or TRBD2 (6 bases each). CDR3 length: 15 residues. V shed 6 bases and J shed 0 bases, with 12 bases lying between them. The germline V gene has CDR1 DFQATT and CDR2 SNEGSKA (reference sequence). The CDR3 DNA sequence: TGCAGTGCAGCTTGGGGGGCCTCTGGGGCCAACGTCCTGACTTTC. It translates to CSAAWGASGANVLTF.

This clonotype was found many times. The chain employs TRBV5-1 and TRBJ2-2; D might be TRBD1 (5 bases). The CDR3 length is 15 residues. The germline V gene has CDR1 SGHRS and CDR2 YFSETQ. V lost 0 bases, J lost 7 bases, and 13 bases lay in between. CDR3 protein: CASSLEGTDSGELFF. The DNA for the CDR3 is TGCGCCAGCAGCTTGGAAGGTACAGACAGCGGGGAGCTGTTTTTT.

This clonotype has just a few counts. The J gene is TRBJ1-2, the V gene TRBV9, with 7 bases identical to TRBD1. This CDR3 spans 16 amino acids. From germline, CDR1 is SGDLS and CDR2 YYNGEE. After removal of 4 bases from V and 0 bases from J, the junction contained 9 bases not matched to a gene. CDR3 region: CASSQTGSLANYGYTF. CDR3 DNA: TGTGCCAGCAGCCAGACAGGGTCTTTAGCTAACTATGGCTACACCTTC.